Each of the 19 T cell receptor beta chains below was sequenced from the same sample in a study of neurological immune-mediated disorders. TCRdb fed the 5' RACE reads into MiXCR, producing one record per CDR3 protein. The sample shows about 16,000 distinct CDR3 sequences, approximately 10% of them seen only once. Specimen: CD8+ T cells from blood. The origin of the receptors is a man aged 50 or older in good health.

This sequence joins TRBV19 and TRBJ2-3; D call uncertain. CDR3 length: 13 residues. Germline V gene data show CDR1 as LNHDA and CDR2 as SQIVND (reference sequence). V shed 3 bases and J shed 4 bases, with 8 bases lying between them. CDR3: CASSMSVADTQYF. The CDR3 bases are TGTGCCAGTAGTATGTCGGTGGCAGATACGCAGTATTTT.

This clonotype was recorded many times. V gene TRBV20-1 combines with J gene TRBJ2-7, with D unresolved. The germline V gene encodes CDR1 DFQATT and CDR2 SNEGSKA (reference sequence). Trimming shortened V by 2 bases and J by 4 bases, and 18 bases separated the two germline ends. CDR3 size: 15 residues. The CDR3 loop reads CSARKPQIDLYEQYF. The CDR3 DNA is TGCAGTGCTAGAAAACCCCAGATCGATTTGTACGAGCAGTACTTC.

This clonotype was seen repeatedly, ten times or more. The V gene is TRBV7-9, the J gene TRBJ2-1; weak D call: TRBD2 (5 bases). Germline V lookup: CDR1 SEHNR, CDR2 FQNEAQ (reference sequence). This CDR3 contains 15 residues. V gave up 3 bases and J gave up 7 bases, with 16 bases separating them. The CDR3 region has the DNA TGTGCCAGCAGCTTGATTACCGGACTTCATAATGAGCAGTTCTTC. Its translation is CASSLITGLHNEQFF.

This clonotype was counted at least ten times. The rearrangement links TRBV6-5 to TRBJ2-1; a possible D gene is TRBD1 (6 bases). V lost 5 bases to trimming and J lost 2 bases, with 13 bases between them. Germline V gene data show CDR1 as MNHEY and CDR2 as SVGAGI. The CDR3 totals 15 residues. The CDR3 region is CASSATGSAYNEQFF. CDR3 sequence (DNA): TGTGCCAGCAGTGCTACAGGGTCGGCCTACAATGAGCAGTTCTTC.

There are many counts of this clonotype. The chain carries TRBV5-1 and TRBJ2-7; 11 bases are a match to TRBD2. The CDR3 is made up of 15 amino acids. The trim removed 5 bases at V and 2 bases at J, leaving 6 bases unmatched. Germline CDR1 SGHRS, CDR2 YFSETQ. The CDR3 nucleotides read TGCGCCAGCAGTACGGGACTAGCGGAGACCTACGAGCAGTACTTC. Encoded protein: CASSTGLAETYEQYF.

In this sample, this clonotype turned up a few times. The chain uses TRBV7-9 and TRBJ2-5, with 8 bases matching TRBD1. The CDR3 runs 17 residues. V was pared by 2 bases and J by 3 bases, with 11 bases of the junction left unmatched. Germline V lookup: CDR1 SEHNR, CDR2 FQNEAQ (reference sequence). CDR3: CASSLMVSGGSEETQYF. The CDR3 DNA follows: TGTGCCAGCAGCTTAATGGTTTCAGGGGGCAGTGAAGAGACCCAGTACTTC.

This clonotype was observed at least ten times. The chain has TRBV6-1 and TRBJ2-1; possibly TRBD1 or TRBD2 for D (5 bases each). V was pared by 3 bases and J by 6 bases, with 12 bases between. The CDR3 is made up of 14 amino acids. Germline CDR1 and CDR2: MNHNS and SASEGT. In nucleotides, the CDR3 is TGTGCCAGCAGTGACACCGGGACCACCAATGAGCAGTTCTTC. Translating gives CASSDTGTTNEQFF.

The gene calls are TRBV7-9 and TRBJ2-7, with a possible D match to TRBD2 (6 bases). The CDR3 loop spans 15 amino acids. Trimming shortened V by 1 base and J by 5 bases, and 15 bases separated the two germline ends. Germline CDR1 reads SEHNR; CDR2 reads FQNEAQ (reference sequence). In nucleotides, the CDR3 is TGTGCCAGCAGCTTAGGGCAGGGAGGTTTGGACGAGCAGTACTTC. This sequence encodes CASSLGQGGLDEQYF.

This clonotype is deemed medium-sized. The chain combines TRBV5-1 with TRBJ2-7, with 9 nucleotides matching TRBD2. The junction had 7 bases not matched to a gene; V was cut back by 3 bases and J by 3 bases. The CDR3 extends over 15 amino acids. Germline CDR1 reads SGHRS; CDR2 reads YFSETQ. The CDR3 bases are TGCGCCAGCAGCTGGCCAACTAGCGGGCTCTACGAGCAGTACTTC. Translation: CASSWPTSGLYEQYF.

This clonotype appeared many times. CDR3 amino acids: CASSLGLAGLAKNIQYF. The CDR3 bases are TGTGCCAGCAGCCTGGGACTAGCGGGACTAGCCAAAAACATTCAGTACTTC. The V and J genes are TRBV7-9 and TRBJ2-4; 13 bases match TRBD2. The V gene end was trimmed by 5 bases and the J gene end by 0 bases; junction bases not matched to a gene: 4. This CDR3 has 17 amino acids. Germline loops: CDR1 SEHNR, CDR2 FQNEAQ (reference sequence).

This clonotype came up a few times. This sequence joins TRBV3-1 and TRBJ2-1, with D hard to call. Germline CDR1 LGHDT, CDR2 YNNKEL (reference sequence). The CDR3 runs to 12 residues. V dropped 8 bases and J dropped 4 bases, with 9 bases sitting between them. The CDR3: CASAHGYNEQFF. DNA for the CDR3: TGTGCCAGCGCTCACGGGTACAATGAGCAGTTCTTC.

This clonotype was detected many times. This rearrangement joins TRBV5-1 to TRBJ2-1; 7 bases align to TRBD2. Germline CDR1 is SGHRS and CDR2 is YFSETQ. V dropped 4 bases and J dropped 0; count of bases not matched to a gene: 4. The CDR3 covers 15 residues. The CDR3 loop reads CASSPGLDSYNEQFF. In DNA, the CDR3 is TGCGCCAGCAGCCCTGGACTAGACTCCTACAATGAGCAGTTCTTC.

This clonotype was detected many times. The V gene is TRBV24-1, the J gene TRBJ2-1, with a tentative D call TRBD1 (6 bases). Trimming cost V 3 bases and J 8 bases, with 13 bases left between them. Germline lookup yields CDR1 KGHDR and CDR2 SFDVKD. This CDR3 has 14 amino acids. CDR3: CATSDTNREHEQFF. In DNA, the CDR3 is TGTGCCACCAGTGATACAAACAGGGAACATGAGCAGTTCTTC.

This clonotype has a count of ten or more. The rearrangement joins TRBV27 to TRBJ1-1; 9 bases match TRBD1. There are 16 residues in the CDR3. Germline assignment: CDR1 MNHEY and CDR2 SMNVEV (reference sequence). V dropped 0 bases and J dropped 2; count of bases not matched to a gene: 4. The CDR3 reads CASSLSGQGPNTEAFF. In DNA form, the CDR3 reads TGTGCCAGCAGTTTATCGGGACAGGGTCCTAACACTGAAGCTTTCTTT.

This clonotype was seen at least ten times. The chain recombines TRBV5-1 with TRBJ2-1; a possible D gene is TRBD2 (6 bases). Germline V CDR1 and CDR2: SGHRS, YFSETQ. Trimming took 3 bases from V and 7 from J, leaving 20 bases between them. This CDR3 is built from 16 residues. The CDR3 DNA follows: TGCGCCAGCAGCTGGGGACTCTCCCCCCAATCGAATGAGCAGTTCTTC. Its protein product is CASSWGLSPQSNEQFF.

This clonotype appeared many times. This CDR3 reads CSARERAGGNQPQHF. As DNA, the CDR3 is TGCAGTGCTAGAGAGAGGGCAGGGGGCAATCAGCCCCAGCATTTT. V and J are TRBV20-1 and TRBJ1-5; weak D call: TRBD1 (6 bases). The V end was cut by 0 bases, the J end by 2 bases, with 11 bases between. The V gene's germline CDR1 is DFQATT and CDR2 SNEGSKA (reference sequence). The CDR3 sequence is 15 residues long.

The sample holds many counts of this clonotype. The J gene is TRBJ1-2, the V gene TRBV11-2, with D uncertain. Trimming left V 1 base short and J 3 bases short, with 9 bases between. Germline V CDR1 and CDR2: SGHAT, FQNNGV. The CDR3 covers 14 residues. CDR3 region: CASSLGLPDYGYTF. The CDR3 coding sequence is TGTGCCAGCAGCTTAGGTCTCCCGGACTATGGCTACACCTTC.

In its sample, this clonotype was seen many times. The gene calls are TRBV6-4 and TRBJ2-3; a possible D gene is TRBD1 (6 bases). In germline, CDR1 is MRHNA, CDR2 SNTAGT. Trimming shortened V by 2 bases and J by 0 bases, and 6 bases separated the two germline ends. CDR3 length: 14 residues. The CDR3 protein is CASSDRGSTDTQYF. The CDR3 DNA sequence: TGTGCCAGCAGTGACAGGGGGAGCACAGATACGCAGTATTTT.

In this sample, this clonotype turned up many times. The CDR3 DNA reads as TGTGCCAGCAGCTCCACGTCCGGGACAGAAACCTCCTACGAGCAGTACTTC. Its protein product is CASSSTSGTETSYEQYF. The chain recombines TRBV7-9 with TRBJ2-7; 7 bases fit TRBD1. This CDR3 is built from 17 residues. Trimming cost V 4 bases and J 0 bases; bases outside gene matches: 12. The germline CDR1 and CDR2 sequences are SEHNR and FQNEAQ (reference sequence).